What follows are 5 T cell receptor beta chains derived from one specimen sequenced in a study of breast tumors, draining lymph nodes, adjacent tissues. TCRdb reanalysed the multiplex PCR reads using MiXCR and keeps one entry per CDR3 protein. The data show fewer than 200,000 distinct CDR3 sequences, 30% to 35% seen once. Axillary draining lymph nodes of breast cancer patients supplied the node samples. Sequencing was performed on axillary lymph node tissue. Every receptor here comes from a female donor with breast cancer. Some clones in this sample may be carry-over from other donors' samples.

As to this clonotype: A much larger clone is a single base away; this may be a read error. The J gene is TRBJ1-6, the V gene TRBV25-1; no reliable D call. Trimming removed 5 bases from V and 9 bases from J, with 11 bases in between. Germline loops: CDR1 MGHDK, CDR2 SYGVNS. The length of the CDR3 is 13 residues. The CDR3 is CASSRYISSPLHF. CDR3 sequence (DNA): TGTGCCAGCAGTCGCTACATCAGTTCACCCCTCCACTTT.

This clonotype was detected only a few times. A read error is possible here, since a much larger clone lies one base away. This chain joins TRBV20-1 and TRBJ2-1, with D unresolved. The V gene's germline CDR1 is DFQATT and CDR2 SNEGSKA (reference sequence). CDR3 size: 14 residues. CDR3 bases: TGCAGTGCTAGAGAGCCAAGAAGGGTGAATGAGCGGTTCTTC. Translating it yields CSAREPRRVNERFF.

This clonotype was picked up many times. V and J are TRBV7-9 and TRBJ2-3; TRBD2 matches 10 bases. The germline gives CDR1 SEHNR, CDR2 FQNEAQ (reference sequence). There are 15 residues in the CDR3. J lost 6 bases, V lost 7 bases, and 10 bases had no gene match. Here the CDR3 reads CASIASGRKSDTQYF. As DNA, the CDR3 is TGTGCCAGCATCGCTAGCGGGAGAAAATCGGATACGCAGTATTTT. The whole variable domain, filled in from reference TRBV7-9 and TRBJ2-3, reads DTGVSQNPRHKITKRGQNVTFRCDPISEHNRLYWYRQTLGQGPEFLTYFQNEAQLEKSRLLSDRFSAERPKGSFSTLEIQRTEQGDSAMYLCASIASGRKSDTQYFGPGTRLTVL.

A single count supports this clonotype. A single base separates this from a much larger clone, so it may be a read error. The conserved closing phenylalanine or tryptophan is absent in this CDR3, likely reflecting a read error. This chain connects TRBV12-3 or TRBV12-4 to TRBJ2-1; TRBD2 might be the D (6 bases). Between the trimmed V and J ends, which lost 5 bases and 4 bases, there was a span of 12 bases. The CDR3 runs to 14 residues. The CDR3 DNA is TGTGCCAGCAGTCACGGGGGAGCGTACAATGAGCAGTTCCTC. Encoded protein: CASSHGGAYNEQFL.

This clonotype has more than one count but fewer than ten. The V call is TRBV28, the J call TRBJ2-7; the match to TRBD1 covers 8 bases. Trimming took 2 bases from V and 7 from J; bases not matched to a gene: 13. In germline, CDR1 is MDHEN, CDR2 SYDVKM. There are 16 residues in the CDR3. The CDR3 region is CASSLVGQGALGEQYF. In nucleotides, the CDR3 is TGTGCCAGCAGTTTAGTGGGCCAGGGGGCGCTCGGGGAGCAGTACTTC.